A selection of T cell receptor beta chains follows, all from one sample in a study of human T cells and chemical hapten exposure. Using its own MiXCR run on the RACE reads, TCRdb lists one record per CDR3 protein. The data contain approximately 110,000 distinct CDR3 sequences, less than 45% of them singletons. The sample was whole blood, taken in connection with sensitization to the hapten diphenylcyclopropenone (DPC). The receptors shown here come from a man aged 35 to 55 with alopecia areata. Some clones in this sample may be carry-over from other donors' samples. Both conserved end residues are part of each CDR3. The D gene is left open where the match is weak. The size of a clone is reported for some rows only, either as once, few or many, or as a class for expanded clones.

TGTGCCAGCAGTCCGCGACAGGGGGCGATTCGAGAGACCCAGTACTTC	CASSPRQGAIRETQYF	TRBD1	-	TRBV6-6	TRBJ2-5
TGTGCCAGCACCCTCCCCCGGACGGAGAACACCGGGGAGCTGTTTTTT	CASTLPRTENTGELFF	-	few	TRBV12-3/TRBV12-4	TRBJ2-2
TGCAGCGTTGCTGATACCGGAAACATTCAGTACTTC	CSVADTGNIQYF	-	few	TRBV29-1	TRBJ2-4
TGTGCCACCAGCCAAGGACTAGCGGGAGGCCCTGAGCAGTTCTTC	CATSQGLAGGPEQFF	TRBD2	-	TRBV15	TRBJ2-1
TGTGCCAGCACCAGAGCAGCCACAGCTAGGGGGGGTCGGTTCTTC	CASTRAATARGGRFF	-	-	TRBV12-3/TRBV12-4	TRBJ2-1
TGTGCCATACGAAGGACTAGCGGGAAGGATACGCAGTATTTT	CAIRRTSGKDTQYF	TRBD2	few	TRBV10-3	TRBJ2-3
TGTGCCAGCAGCCGACAAACCAGGGGGGGAAGAGCTTTCTTT	CASSRQTRGGRAFF	TRBD1	few	TRBV6-5	TRBJ1-1
TGTGCCAGCAGTTCGACTAGCGCGTACAATGAGCAGTTCTTC	CASSSTSAYNEQFF	TRBD2	-	TRBV12-3/TRBV12-4	TRBJ2-1
TGTGCCAGCAGTTACAGCAACTATGAGCAGTTCTTC	CASSYSNYEQFF	-	-	TRBV6-2/TRBV6-3	TRBJ2-1
TGCAGTGCTAGAGATCCGAGGATTCATATTGAAAAACTGTTTTTT	CSARDPRIHIEKLFF	-	-	TRBV20-1	TRBJ1-4
TGTGCCATCAGTGGACTAGGCAATGAGCAGTTCTTC	CAISGLGNEQFF	-	few	TRBV10-3	TRBJ2-1
TGTGCCAGCAGTTACGCGGGAGTATATGAGACCCAGTACTTC	CASSYAGVYETQYF	TRBD2	-	TRBV6-2/TRBV6-3	TRBJ2-5
TGCAGCGTCAAACAGGGGTATACCATATATTTT	CSVKQGYTIYF	TRBD1	few	TRBV29-1	TRBJ1-3